A single sample gave rise to the 5 T cell receptor beta chains below, sequenced in a study of CD8 T cells in Susac syndrome. Reverse transcription of roughly 0.5 to 1 ug RNA was carried out with random hexamers. TCRdb itself ran the immunoSEQ multiplex PCR reads through MiXCR, one entry per CDR3 protein. The sample has approximately 200,000 distinct CDR3 sequences; 80% to 95% are singletons. Sequenced material: CD8+ T cells from PBMCs. The origin of the receptors is a human donor with multiple sclerosis.

The genes are TRBV2 and TRBJ1-1, with D perhaps matching TRBD1 (6 bases). CDR3 length equals 15 residues. The V gene lost 2 bases and the J gene lost 0 bases, with 10 bases spanning the gap. Germline values: CDR1 SNHLY, CDR2 FYNNEI. Written as DNA, the CDR3 is TGTGCCAGCAGTGAACTTGCAGGGGTGAACACTGAAGCTTTCTTT. It encodes CASSELAGVNTEAFF.

This sequence joins TRBV9 and TRBJ2-1, with 11 bases aligning to TRBD2. The germline gives CDR1 SGDLS, CDR2 YYNGEE. Germline trimming cut 3 bases from V and 0 bases from J; bases unmatched to any gene: 2. This CDR3 is built from 16 residues. The CDR3 bases are TGTGCCAGCAGCGATGGACTAGCGGGCTCCTACAATGAGCAGTTCTTC. Its translation: CASSDGLAGSYNEQFF.

The V call is TRBV12-3 or TRBV12-4, the J call TRBJ2-7; D may be TRBD1 or TRBD2 (5 bases each). The CDR3 covers 14 residues. The V end lost 5 bases, the J end lost 4 bases, and 15 bases lay between the germline ends. DNA of the CDR3: TGTGCCAGCAGTCCCCCGGGGACCCTATACGAGCAGTACTTC. Translation gives CASSPPGTLYEQYF.

This clonotype is a singleton in its sample. The rearrangement links TRBV6-1 to TRBJ2-7; weak D call: TRBD1 (5 bases). The germline V and J ends were trimmed by 3 bases and 2 bases, with 8 bases remaining between them. The CDR3 has 13 residues. In germline, CDR1 is MNHNS, CDR2 SASEGT. CDR3 sequence: CASSETVTYEQYF. The DNA of the CDR3 is TGTGCCAGCAGTGAGACAGTAACCTACGAGCAGTACTTC.

The chain recombines TRBV7-9 with TRBJ2-5; 11 bases agree with TRBD2. This CDR3 spans 15 amino acids. Germline values: CDR1 SEHNR, CDR2 FQNEAQ (reference sequence). Unmatched junction bases numbered 6, after V lost 4 bases and J lost 5 bases. CDR3 sequence (DNA): TGTGCCAGCAGCTCTACTAGCGGGAGTAGTGAGACCCAGTACTTC. It is translated as CASSSTSGSSETQYF.